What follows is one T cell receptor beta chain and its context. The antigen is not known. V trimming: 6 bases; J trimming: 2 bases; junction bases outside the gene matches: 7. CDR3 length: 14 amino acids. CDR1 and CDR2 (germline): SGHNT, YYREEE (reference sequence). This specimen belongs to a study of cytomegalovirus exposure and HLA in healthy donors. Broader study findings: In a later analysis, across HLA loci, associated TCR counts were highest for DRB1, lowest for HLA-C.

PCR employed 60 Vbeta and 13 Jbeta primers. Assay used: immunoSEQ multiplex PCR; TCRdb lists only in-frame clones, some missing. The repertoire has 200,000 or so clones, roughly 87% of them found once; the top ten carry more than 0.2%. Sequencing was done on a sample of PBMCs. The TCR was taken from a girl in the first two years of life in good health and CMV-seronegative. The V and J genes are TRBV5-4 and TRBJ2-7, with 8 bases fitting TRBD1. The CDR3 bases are TGTGCCAGCAAGGTGGACAGGGACCCCTACGAGCAGTACTTC. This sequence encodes CASKVDRDPYEQYF.